The clone carrying this T cell receptor (beta chain) was seen more than once but under ten times. Amplifying from RNA transcripts, the study obtained TCR beta CDR3 regions. The first-round RT-PCR employed HTBI primers together with the Qiagen OneStep RT-PCR kit. A multiplex PCR was then performed as the second round. From the multiplex PCR reads, TCRdb called clonotypes with MiXCR, one entry per CDR3 protein. The table shows a few hundred thousand distinct CDR3 sequences, with 15% occurring only once. The sample originates from a study of Graves' ophthalmopathy and Graves' hyperthyroidism. Germline V gene sequence: CDR1 SGHRS, CDR2 YFSETQ. This CDR3 region has 16 residues. After removal of 5 bases from V and 0 bases from J, the junction contained 8 bases not matched to a gene.

Sequencing was carried out using peripheral blood. The gene calls are TRBV5-1 and TRBJ1-1; TRBD1 aligns across 9 bases. The receptor's source is a woman younger than 35 with stable Graves' hyperthyroidism. The CDR3 here is CASRERTGVLNTEAFF. The DNA of the CDR3 is TGCGCCAGCAGGGAAAGGACAGGGGTCCTGAACACTGAAGCTTTCTTT.